This note documents a single T cell receptor beta chain sequence. Its target is unknown. CDR1 MNHEY and CDR2 SVGAGI come from the germline V gene. Trimming took 2 bases from V and 2 from J, leaving 9 bases between them. The CDR3 is made up of 14 amino acids. Only in-frame clones appear in the TCRdb table, and some are missing; sequencing was by immunoSEQ multiplex PCR. The top ten clones hold 4.9% of a sample with 15,000 to 20,000 clones, around 80% of them seen once. The sample is drawn from a study of tumor-infiltrating lymphocytes in localized non-small cell lung cancer. General study results and limits: Available tissue quantity limited TCR sequencing to a patient subset. T-cell fraction did not differ between immunotypes IM1 and IM2. Tumor T-cell fraction from TCR sequencing was not associated with recurrence-free survival (p = 0.61).

This chain links TRBV6-5 with TRBJ1-2, with TRBD1 as a possible D gene (5 bases). The specimen was lung tumor tissue. This clonotype was sampled from a human donor with non-small cell lung cancer. CDR3: CASSYAAGNYGYTF. In DNA form, the CDR3 reads TGTGCCAGCAGTTACGCGGCAGGGAACTATGGCTACACCTTC.